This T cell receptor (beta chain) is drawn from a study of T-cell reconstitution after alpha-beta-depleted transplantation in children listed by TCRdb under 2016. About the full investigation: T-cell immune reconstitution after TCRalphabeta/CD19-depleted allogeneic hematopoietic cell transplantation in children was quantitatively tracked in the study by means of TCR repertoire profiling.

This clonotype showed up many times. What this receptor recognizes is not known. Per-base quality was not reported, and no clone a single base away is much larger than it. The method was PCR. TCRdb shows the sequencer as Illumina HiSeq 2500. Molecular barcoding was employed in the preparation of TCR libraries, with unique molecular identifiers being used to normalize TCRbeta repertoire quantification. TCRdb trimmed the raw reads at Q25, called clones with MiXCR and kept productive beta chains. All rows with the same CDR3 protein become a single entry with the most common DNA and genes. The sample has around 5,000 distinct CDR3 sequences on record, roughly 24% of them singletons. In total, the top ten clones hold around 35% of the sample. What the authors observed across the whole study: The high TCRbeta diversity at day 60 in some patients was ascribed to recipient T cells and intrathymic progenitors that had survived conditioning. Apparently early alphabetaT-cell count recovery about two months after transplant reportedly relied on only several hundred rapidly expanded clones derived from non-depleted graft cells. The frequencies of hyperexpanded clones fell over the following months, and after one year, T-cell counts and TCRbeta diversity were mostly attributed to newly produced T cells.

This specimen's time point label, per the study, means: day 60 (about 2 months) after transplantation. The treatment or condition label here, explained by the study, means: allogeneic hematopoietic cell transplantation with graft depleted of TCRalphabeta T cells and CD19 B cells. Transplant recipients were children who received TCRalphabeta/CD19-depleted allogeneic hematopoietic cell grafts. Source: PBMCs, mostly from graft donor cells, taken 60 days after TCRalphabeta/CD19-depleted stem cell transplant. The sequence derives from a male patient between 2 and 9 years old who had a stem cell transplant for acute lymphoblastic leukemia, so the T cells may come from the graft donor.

The CDR3 in this case is CASSLNPGQGSNTEAFF. The DNA reads TGCGCCAGCAGCCTAAACCCGGGACAGGGGTCGAACACTGAAGCTTTCTTT. The V and J genes are TRBV4-1 and TRBJ1-1, with 10 bases aligning to TRBD1. The germline V gene supplies CDR1 MGHRA and CDR2 YSYEKL. From the cysteine through the phenylalanine, the CDR3 covers 17 amino acids. Of the read, only the CDR3 DNA is kept; its 51 bases are in frame from base 1. Here V drops 4 bases and J drops 1 base, and the junction holds 9 bases not matched to any gene.